Below are 14 T cell receptor beta chains sequenced from a single sample in a study of cytomegalovirus exposure and HLA in healthy donors. Method: immunoSEQ multiplex PCR; TCRdb's copy keeps in-frame clones and lacks some. The sample comprises some 260,000 clones, about 90% of which are singletons, and under 4% rests with the top ten. The specimen was PBMCs. The receptors derive from a woman in her 30s in good health and CMV-seronegative.

The V and J genes are TRBV5-1 and TRBJ2-1; 11 bases map to TRBD2. The CDR3 loop spans 16 amino acids. The V gene end was trimmed by 2 bases and the J gene end by 0 bases; junction bases not matched to a gene: 1. Germline CDR1 SGHRS, CDR2 YFSETQ. DNA for the CDR3: TGCGCCAGCAGCTTTCTAGCGGGAGGCTCCTACAATGAGCAGTTCTTC. Translation: CASSFLAGGSYNEQFF.

The genes are TRBV2 and TRBJ1-2; D is unresolved. CDR1 and CDR2 from the germline V gene are SNHLY and FYNNEI. The CDR3 is made up of 15 amino acids. V was cut by 4 bases and J by 3 bases, with 15 bases left in between. The chain's CDR3 is CASSGWRMADYGYTF. For the CDR3, the DNA is TGTGCCAGCAGTGGATGGAGAATGGCAGACTATGGCTACACCTTC.

The V gene is TRBV10-3, the J gene TRBJ2-1; 10 nucleotides match TRBD2. Germline CDR1 is ENHRY and CDR2 is SYGVKD. There are 15 residues in the CDR3. With V trimmed by 4 bases and J by 6 bases, 6 bases remained unmatched. Written as DNA, the CDR3 is TGTGCCATCAGTGGAGAGACTAGCGGGTTCAATGAGCAGTTCTTC. Residues: CAISGETSGFNEQFF.

The chain joins TRBV27 to TRBJ1-2; the match to TRBD1 covers 7 bases. This CDR3 contains 11 residues. The germline V gene encodes CDR1 MNHEY and CDR2 SMNVEV (reference sequence). The V segment lost 10 bases and the J segment 8 bases; nucleotides outside the gene matches: 7. The CDR3 sequence is CATYTGDGYTF. CDR3 in DNA: TGTGCCACCTATACAGGGGACGGCTACACCTTC.

CDR3 coding DNA: TGTGCCAGCAGCGTAGCGGACAACTACGAGCAGTACTTC. Translating gives CASSVADNYEQYF. This chain uses TRBV9 with TRBJ2-7, with a possible D match to TRBD1 (5 bases). The CDR3 contains 13 residues. Trimming took 0 bases from V and 3 from J, leaving 7 bases between them. CDR1 SGDLS and CDR2 YYNGEE come from the germline V gene.

The CDR3, as DNA: TGTGCCAGCAATGAAAAACTGTTTTTT. Encoded protein: CASNEKLFF. V gene TRBV28 combines with J gene TRBJ1-4; no clear D. The CDR3 contains 9 residues. Trimming removed 7 bases from V and 6 bases from J, with 0 bases in between. CDR1 and CDR2 from the germline V gene are MDHEN and SYDVKM.

The V gene is TRBV28, the J gene TRBJ1-5, with a tentative D call TRBD1 (6 bases). Looked up from germline, CDR1 is MDHEN and CDR2 is SYDVKM. The V gene lost 5 bases and the J gene lost 4 bases, with 15 bases spanning the gap. The CDR3 contains 15 residues. The CDR3 reads CASSPSDRINQPQHF. DNA of the CDR3: TGTGCCAGCAGTCCCTCGGACAGAATTAATCAGCCCCAGCATTTT.

The chain joins TRBV5-4 to TRBJ2-3; D uncertain. The germline V and J ends were trimmed by 0 bases and 5 bases, with 13 bases remaining between them. The CDR3 contains 15 residues. Germline V lookup: CDR1 SGHNT, CDR2 YYREEE (reference sequence). The CDR3 here is CASSLAGVLGDTQYF. The CDR3 bases are TGTGCCAGCAGCTTGGCCGGCGTTTTGGGAGATACGCAGTATTTT.

The chain combines TRBV28 with TRBJ1-5; D ambiguous. There are 15 residues in the CDR3. The germline gives CDR1 MDHEN, CDR2 SYDVKM. Trimming removed 2 bases from V and 2 bases from J, with 10 bases in between. CDR3 in amino acids: CASSLASRGNQPQHF. The DNA of the CDR3 is TGTGCCAGCAGTTTAGCCAGTCGGGGCAATCAGCCCCAGCATTTT.

This clone was counted between two and nine times. This sequence joins TRBV7-9 and TRBJ1-5; 7 bases align to TRBD1. With V trimmed by 5 bases and J by 5 bases, 9 bases remained unmatched. CDR3 length equals 15 residues. Germline V lookup: CDR1 SEHNR, CDR2 FQNEAQ (reference sequence). The CDR3 region has the DNA TGTGCCAGCAGCCCAGCTACAGGGGTCGATCAGCCCCAGCATTTT. Encoded protein: CASSPATGVDQPQHF.

This clone came up a few times. The chain employs TRBV6-1 and TRBJ2-6; D may be TRBD1 or TRBD2 (7 bases each). This CDR3 is built from 16 residues. Trimming cost V 2 bases and J 4 bases, with 12 bases left between them. From germline, CDR1 is MNHNS and CDR2 SASEGT. This CDR3 reads CASSESGGGGANVLTF. The CDR3 DNA reads TGTGCCAGCAGTGAATCAGGGGGGGGAGGGGCCAACGTCCTGACTTTC.

The rearrangement uses TRBV30 and TRBJ2-1, with 7 bases lining up with TRBD2. This CDR3 contains 14 residues. Germline V gene sequence: CDR1 GTSNPN, CDR2 SVGIG (reference sequence). V lost 3 bases and J lost 5; bases outside the gene matches: 7. The DNA of the CDR3 is TGTGCCTGGAGGGAGGGGACTAAGAACAATGAGCAGTTCTTC. This translates into CAWREGTKNNEQFF.

The chain couples TRBV4-1 to TRBJ2-7; 9 bases are shared with TRBD1. Germline CDR1 and CDR2: MGHRA and YSYEKL. This CDR3 comprises 15 residues. The trim removed 3 bases at V and 0 bases at J, leaving 3 bases unmatched. This chain's CDR3 is CASSQGQGGSYEQYF. The CDR3 DNA follows: TGCGCCAGCAGCCAGGGACAGGGTGGCTCCTACGAGCAGTACTTC.

This clone appeared a few times. The chain employs TRBV7-9 and TRBJ1-5; 9 nucleotides align to TRBD1. The CDR3 loop spans 14 amino acids. V was clipped by 5 bases and J by 7 bases; unmatched bases: 6. Germline V gene lookup returns CDR1 SEHNR and CDR2 FQNEAQ (reference sequence). The CDR3 reads CASSQQGAGQPQHF. CDR3 bases: TGTGCCAGCAGCCAACAGGGGGCTGGGCAGCCCCAGCATTTT.